The 9 T cell receptor beta chains presented below share a single source sample, sequenced in a study of T-cell reconstitution after alpha-beta-depleted transplantation in children. Unique molecular identifiers were built into the TCRbeta library. TCRdb redid the calling of the PCR reads with MiXCR, one entry per CDR3 protein. The sample has around 450,000 distinct CDR3 sequences, under 12% seen once; the top ten hold roughly 2.1%. The sequencing here drew on PBMCs, taken before TCRalphabeta/CD19-depleted stem cell transplant. The receptors come from a child aged 2-15 years with inherited bone marrow failure, due to receive a stem cell transplant.

This clonotype was counted at least ten times. J is TRBJ2-1 and V is TRBV6-5; no definite D call. Deletions cut 1 base from V and 6 bases from J, with 1 base between. This CDR3 contains 11 residues. Germline assignment: CDR1 MNHEY and CDR2 SVGAGI. In DNA, the CDR3 is TGTGCCAGCAGTTACTTCAATGAGCAGTTCTTC. It specifies CASSYFNEQFF.

This clonotype was seen repeatedly, ten times or more. The V call is TRBV27, the J call TRBJ1-2, with D perhaps TRBD1 (6 bases). Germline CDR1 is MNHEY and CDR2 is SMNVEV (reference sequence). This CDR3 has 12 residues. Trimming stripped 5 bases from V and 8 bases from J, with 12 bases between. CDR3 amino acids: CASSANRDGYTF. The CDR3 coding sequence is TGTGCCAGCAGTGCTAACAGGGACGGCTACACCTTC.

The chain links TRBV12-3 or TRBV12-4 to TRBJ1-5; unclear D gene. The V end lost 6 bases, the J end lost 0 bases, and 12 bases lay between the germline ends. CDR3 size: 15 residues. The CDR3 bases are TGTGCCAGCAGCCCCACGTTCTATAGCAATCAGCCCCAGCATTTT. Amino acids: CASSPTFYSNQPQHF.

This clonotype has a count of ten or more. The CDR3 DNA is TGTGCCAGCAGCTTAGGCTTTAGGACAGGGGCGCAAGATACGCAGTATTTT. This encodes CASSLGFRTGAQDTQYF. The rearrangement joins TRBV7-2 to TRBJ2-3; 9 positions match TRBD1. The germline V gene encodes CDR1 SGHTA and CDR2 FQGNSA. V lost 1 base and J lost 5; bases outside the gene matches: 10. The CDR3 has 17 amino acids.

This clonotype was counted at least ten times. The V gene is TRBV12-3 or TRBV12-4, the J gene TRBJ2-7; possibly TRBD1 for D (5 bases). This CDR3 is 14 amino acids long. The V gene lost 1 base and the J gene lost 2 bases, with 9 bases spanning the gap. CDR3 nucleotide sequence: TGTGCCAGCAGTTTAGACAGGCGCACCTACGAGCAGTACTTC. It translates to CASSLDRRTYEQYF.

Only a few counts were recorded for this clonotype. The chain couples TRBV19 to TRBJ2-1, with D possibly being TRBD2 (6 bases). Trimming stripped 5 bases from V and 6 bases from J, with 20 bases between. This CDR3 contains 16 residues. CDR1 and CDR2 from the germline V gene are LNHDA and SQIVND (reference sequence). CDR3 bases: TGTGCCAGTAGTGAATCGGGGCGAGGAGGGATCAATGAGCAGTTCTTC. Its translation is CASSESGRGGINEQFF.

Details on this clonotype: A much larger clone differs from this one at a single base, so this may be a read error. This CDR3 is CATSDLTGGELFF. DNA of the CDR3: TGTGCCACCAGTGATTTGACAGGCGGGGAGCTGTTTTTT. The chain links TRBV24-1 to TRBJ2-2; D may be TRBD1 (5 bases). The CDR3 runs 13 residues. The V end lost 0 bases, the J end lost 7 bases, and 5 bases lay between the germline ends. The germline gives CDR1 KGHDR, CDR2 SFDVKD.

This clonotype occurred a few times. This chain links TRBV11-2 with TRBJ2-1, with 10 bases fitting TRBD2. The junction had 9 bases not matched to a gene; V was cut back by 0 bases and J by 7 bases. The CDR3 runs 17 residues. Germline V gene data show CDR1 as SGHAT and CDR2 as FQNNGV. As DNA, the CDR3 is TGTGCCAGCAGCTTAGAGGTACGGACTAGCGGTCGGAATGAGCAGTTCTTC. The encoded protein is CASSLEVRTSGRNEQFF.

Turning to this clonotype: This could be a read error, since a much larger clone is one nucleotide away. The CDR3 DNA reads TGTGCCAGCAGCGTAGCCCCGGACAGGGAGGTTGAAAAAGTGTTTTTT. The encoded protein is CASSVAPDREVEKVFF. The V gene is TRBV9, the J gene TRBJ1-4; TRBD1 matches at 8 bases. The CDR3 is 16 residues long. In germline, CDR1 is SGDLS, CDR2 YYNGEE.